One sample yielded the 22 T cell receptor beta chains listed below, sequenced in a study of cytomegalovirus exposure and HLA in healthy donors. In the PCR, 60 Vbeta and 13 Jbeta primers were used. TCRdb's table, derived via immunoSEQ multiplex PCR, lists solely in-frame clones and lacks some. The sample consists of about 150,000 clones, roughly 74% of them appearing once. Sequenced material: PBMCs. These receptors originate from a man younger than 30 in good health and CMV-seropositive.

V gene TRBV10-3 combines with J gene TRBJ2-7, with 11 nucleotides matching TRBD2. J gave up 4 bases and V 3 bases, and 5 bases lay outside the gene matches. The CDR3 has 15 amino acids. Per germline, CDR1 ENHRY and CDR2 SYGVKD. This CDR3 reads CAISDASGRSYEQYF. CDR3 nucleotides: TGTGCCATCAGTGATGCTAGCGGGAGGTCGTACGAGCAGTACTTC.

This chain connects TRBV11-2 to TRBJ2-7, with D perhaps TRBD2 (6 bases). V was clipped by 2 bases and J by 4 bases, with 12 bases between them. The germline V gene encodes CDR1 SGHAT and CDR2 FQNNGV. This CDR3 is 14 amino acids long. The CDR3 loop is CASSLMRGIYEQYF. Here the CDR3 DNA reads TGTGCCAGCAGCTTAATGCGGGGTATTTACGAGCAGTACTTC. Drawing the rest from reference TRBV11-2 and TRBJ2-7, the complete variable domain is EAGVAQSPRYKIIEKRQSVAFWCNPISGHATLYWYQQILGQGPKLLIQFQNNGVVDDSQLPKDRFSAERLKGVDSTLKIQPAKLEDSAVYLCASSLMRGIYEQYFGPGTRLTVT.

The gene calls are TRBV6-1 and TRBJ2-5; 10 bases agree with TRBD1. Looked up from germline, CDR1 is MNHNS and CDR2 is SASEGT. V gave up 6 bases and J gave up 5 bases; unmatched junction bases: 9. The CDR3 contains 15 residues. The CDR3 reads CASSKSTGGGETQYF. The CDR3 bases are TGTGCCAGCAGCAAGTCGACAGGGGGCGGGGAGACCCAGTACTTC.

This chain connects TRBV11-2 to TRBJ2-7, with D tentatively TRBD2 (6 bases). Germline CDR1 is SGHAT and CDR2 is FQNNGV. This CDR3 has 15 residues. V was cut by 3 bases and J by 2 bases, with 14 bases left in between. CDR3 in DNA: TGTGCCAGCAGCTTGACTAGGGGTCACGCCTACGAGCAGTACTTC. Translating gives CASSLTRGHAYEQYF.

This clone was seen only once. V and J are TRBV29-1 and TRBJ2-3; TRBD2 matches 10 bases. The CDR3 has 14 residues. The ends lost 6 bases at V and 1 base at J; junction bases unmatched: 4. Germline lookup yields CDR1 SQVTM and CDR2 ANQGSEA. The CDR3 protein is CSVTGTSGTDTQYF. The CDR3 region has the DNA TGCAGCGTAACAGGGACTAGCGGCACAGATACGCAGTATTTT.

The genes are TRBV27 and TRBJ2-3; 8 positions agree with TRBD1. V shed 5 bases, J shed 3 bases, and the junction held 10 bases outside the gene matches. This CDR3 spans 16 amino acids. CDR1 and CDR2 from the germline V gene are MNHEY and SMNVEV (reference sequence). The CDR3 loop reads CASSTLRTGGTDTQYF. CDR3 coding DNA: TGTGCCAGCAGTACCCTACGAACAGGGGGAACAGATACGCAGTATTTT.

The V and J genes are TRBV19 and TRBJ2-2; 11 nucleotides match TRBD2. CDR1 LNHDA and CDR2 SQIVND come from the germline V gene (reference sequence). The CDR3 sequence is 15 residues long. V dropped 7 bases and J dropped 2; count of bases not matched to a gene: 3. CDR3 DNA sequence: TGTGCCAGTACCACTAGCGGGAGAAACACCGGGGAGCTGTTTTTT. Translated, it gives CASTTSGRNTGELFF.

The chain carries TRBV18 and TRBJ2-1; possible D gene TRBD2, 5 bases. Germline V gene sequence: CDR1 KGHSH, CDR2 LQKENI. Trimming stripped 0 bases from V and 7 bases from J, with 13 bases between. The CDR3 sequence is 15 residues long. This CDR3 reads CASSPPEGASNEQFF. The CDR3 DNA sequence: TGTGCCAGCTCACCACCCGAGGGAGCTTCTAATGAGCAGTTCTTC.

The sample holds a few counts of this clone. The V gene is TRBV18, the J gene TRBJ1-3; D not certain. The CDR3 has 15 residues. Germline lookup yields CDR1 KGHSH and CDR2 LQKENI. V lost 3 bases and J 1 base, leaving 10 bases between the germline ends. The CDR3 nucleotides are TGTGCCAGCTCACCGACGACTGAGTCTGGAAACACCATATATTTT. It specifies CASSPTTESGNTIYF.

This chain joins TRBV7-9 and TRBJ2-1, with D perhaps matching TRBD1 (7 bases). This CDR3 is built from 15 residues. Germline V gives CDR1 SEHNR, CDR2 FQNEAQ (reference sequence). Between the trimmed V and J ends, which lost 3 bases and 5 bases, there was a span of 14 bases. The CDR3: CASSFGSGGNNEQFF. The CDR3 DNA sequence: TGTGCCAGCAGCTTCGGGTCAGGGGGGAACAATGAGCAGTTCTTC.

The V call is TRBV28, the J call TRBJ1-2, with TRBD1 identical over 9 bases. The CDR3 runs to 19 residues. The junction had 20 bases not matched to a gene; V was cut back by 5 bases and J by 4 bases. CDR1 MDHEN and CDR2 SYDVKM come from the germline V gene. CDR3 region: CASSTTLDWDREISYGYTF. Written as DNA, the CDR3 is TGTGCCAGCAGTACAACCCTAGATTGGGACAGGGAAATCTCCTATGGCTACACCTTC.

This clone has a single count. V usage is TRBV18 and J usage is TRBJ1-2; D not certain. CDR1 KGHSH and CDR2 LQKENI come from the germline V gene. Trimming removed 3 bases from V and 6 bases from J, with 11 bases in between. This CDR3 is 13 amino acids long. CDR3 sequence reads: CASSPAVNDGYTF. The CDR3 DNA follows: TGTGCCAGCTCACCCGCAGTCAACGATGGCTACACCTTC.

V and J are TRBV18 and TRBJ2-7; 10 nucleotides match TRBD2. Trimming cost V 3 bases and J 3 bases; bases outside gene matches: 2. From germline, CDR1 is KGHSH and CDR2 LQKENI. This CDR3 comprises 14 residues. CDR3 protein: CASSPRTSGYEQYF. The DNA of the CDR3 is TGTGCCAGCTCACCCCGGACTAGCGGCTACGAGCAGTACTTC.

The count of this clone is one. CDR3 DNA: TGTGCCAGCAGTCAACCCGGGACAGGGGGAAAACTGTTTTTT. This codes for CASSQPGTGGKLFF. The J gene is TRBJ1-4, the V gene TRBV14, with 11 nucleotides matching TRBD1. Germline CDR1 and CDR2: SGHDN and FVKESK. Trimming at V came to 6 bases and at J to 10 bases, leaving 7 bases not matched to a gene. The CDR3 sequence is 14 residues long.

This sequence joins TRBV15 and TRBJ2-7; TRBD1 is a possible D gene (5 bases). The CDR3 totals 14 residues. Germline loops: CDR1 LNHNV, CDR2 YYDKDF (reference sequence). V gave up 3 bases and J gave up 4 bases, with 13 bases separating them. The CDR3 sequence: CATSSHQGGYEQYF. Written as DNA, the CDR3 is TGTGCCACCAGCAGTCATCAGGGTGGGTACGAGCAGTACTTC. The full variable domain, with the rest looked up from reference TRBV15 and TRBJ2-7, is DAMVIQNPRYQVTQFGKPVTLSCSQTLNHNVMYWYQQKSSQAPKLLFHYYDKDFNNEADTPDNFQSRRPNTSFCFLDIRSPGLGDTAMYLCATSSHQGGYEQYFGPGTRLTVT.

This chain joins TRBV5-4 and TRBJ2-7; 8 bases agree with TRBD2. The CDR3 is 13 residues long. With V trimmed by 4 bases and J by 7 bases, 7 bases remained unmatched. Germline loops: CDR1 SGHNT, CDR2 YYREEE (reference sequence). Here the CDR3 DNA reads TGTGCCAGCAGCCCCTCGGGGGGGCAGGAGCAGTACTTC. It codes for CASSPSGGQEQYF.

Only one count was recorded for this clone. The rearrangement links TRBV29-1 to TRBJ1-2, with TRBD1 identical over 8 bases. CDR3 length: 14 residues. Germline-derived CDR1 and CDR2 are SQVTM and ANQGSEA. Trimming cost V 6 bases and J 4 bases; bases outside gene matches: 10. The CDR3 sequence: CSVAQGEAFYGYTF. CDR3 nucleotide sequence: TGCAGCGTCGCACAGGGGGAGGCTTTCTATGGCTACACCTTC.

Points on this clone: The germline gene is not matched at one end of the junction; a read error may be the cause. This sequence joins TRBV5-1 and TRBJ2-3; TRBD2 matches at 9 bases. The CDR3 runs to 16 residues. CDR1 and CDR2 (germline): SGHRS, YFSETQ. CDR3 residues: CARSWTSVPPEDTQYF. In nucleotides, the CDR3 is TGCGCCCGCAGCTGGACTAGCGTTCCCCCTGAAGATACGCAGTATTTT.

The chain combines TRBV7-2 with TRBJ1-1; 7 bases agree with TRBD1. CDR3 length: 15 amino acids. Germline lookup yields CDR1 SGHTA and CDR2 FQGNSA. J was trimmed by 2 bases and V by 5 bases; bases with no gene match: 8. The CDR3 DNA sequence: TGTGCCAGCAGCCTCGCAGGGGGTTTTAACACTGAAGCTTTCTTT. It is translated as CASSLAGGFNTEAFF.

The chain links TRBV30 to TRBJ1-1; the D gene is possibly TRBD1 (6 bases). Trimming took off 4 bases at V and 3 bases at J, with 12 bases between the two ends. Germline CDR1 reads GTSNPN; CDR2 reads SVGIG (reference sequence). This CDR3 has 13 amino acids. CDR3 DNA sequence: TGTGCCTGGATTAGGGGGGGAGACACTGAAGCTTTCTTT. Its translation is CAWIRGGDTEAFF.

This chain uses TRBV29-1 with TRBJ1-2; a possible D gene is TRBD1 (6 bases). Germline V CDR1 and CDR2: SQVTM, ANQGSEA. V dropped 4 bases and J dropped 7 bases, with 10 bases sitting between them. The CDR3 has 11 amino acids. This CDR3 is CSVVRGSGYTF. CDR3 DNA: TGCAGCGTTGTCAGGGGCTCTGGCTACACCTTC.

The chain has TRBV28 and TRBJ2-1, with D perhaps matching TRBD1 (5 bases). This CDR3 is built from 13 residues. V gave up 6 bases and J gave up 7 bases, with 13 bases separating them. Germline V CDR1 and CDR2: MDHEN, SYDVKM. This CDR3 reads CASRLGLENEQFF. CDR3 coding DNA: TGTGCCAGCAGGTTGGGGCTAGAGAATGAGCAGTTCTTC.